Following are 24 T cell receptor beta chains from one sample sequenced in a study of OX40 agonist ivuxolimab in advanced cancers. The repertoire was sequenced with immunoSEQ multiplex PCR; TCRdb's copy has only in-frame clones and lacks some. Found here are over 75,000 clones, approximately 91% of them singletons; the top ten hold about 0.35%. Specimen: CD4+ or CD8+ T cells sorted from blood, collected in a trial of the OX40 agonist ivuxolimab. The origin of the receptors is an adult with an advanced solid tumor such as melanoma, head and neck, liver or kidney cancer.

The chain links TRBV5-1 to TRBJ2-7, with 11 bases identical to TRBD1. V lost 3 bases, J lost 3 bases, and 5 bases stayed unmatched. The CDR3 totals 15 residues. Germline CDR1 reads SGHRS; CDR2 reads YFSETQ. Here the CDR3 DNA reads TGCGCCAGCAGCTCGGACAGGGGGCTGGTCTACGAGCAGTACTTC. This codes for CASSSDRGLVYEQYF.

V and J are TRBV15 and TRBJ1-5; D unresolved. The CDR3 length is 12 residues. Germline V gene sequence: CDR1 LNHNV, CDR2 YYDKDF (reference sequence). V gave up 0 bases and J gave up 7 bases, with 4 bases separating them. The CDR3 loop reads CATSREAQPQHF. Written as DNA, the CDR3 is TGTGCCACCAGCAGAGAGGCCCAGCCCCAGCATTTT.

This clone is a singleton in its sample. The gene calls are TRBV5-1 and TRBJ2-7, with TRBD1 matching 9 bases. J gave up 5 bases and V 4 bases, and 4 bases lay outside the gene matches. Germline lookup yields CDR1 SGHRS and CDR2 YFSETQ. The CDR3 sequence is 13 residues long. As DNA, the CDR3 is TGCGCCAGCAGCACCGGGACAGGGAACGAGCAGTACTTC. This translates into CASSTGTGNEQYF.

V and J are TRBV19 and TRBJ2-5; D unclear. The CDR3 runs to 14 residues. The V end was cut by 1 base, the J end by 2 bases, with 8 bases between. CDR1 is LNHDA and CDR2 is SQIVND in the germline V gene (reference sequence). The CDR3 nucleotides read TGTGCCAGTAGTATAGCTGGCAGACAAGAGACCCAGTACTTC. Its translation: CASSIAGRQETQYF. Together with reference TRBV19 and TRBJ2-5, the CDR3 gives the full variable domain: DGGITQSPKYLFRKEGQNVTLSCEQNLNHDAMYWYRQDPGQGLRLIYYSQIVNDFQKGDIAEGYSVSREKKESFPLTVTSAQKNPTAFYLCASSIAGRQETQYFGPGTRLLVL.

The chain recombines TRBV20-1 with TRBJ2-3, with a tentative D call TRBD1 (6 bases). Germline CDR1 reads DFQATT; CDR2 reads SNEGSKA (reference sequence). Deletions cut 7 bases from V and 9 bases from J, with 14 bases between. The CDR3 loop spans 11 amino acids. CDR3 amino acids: CSGDRGGTQYF. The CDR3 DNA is TGCAGTGGCGACAGAGGGGGAACGCAGTATTTT.

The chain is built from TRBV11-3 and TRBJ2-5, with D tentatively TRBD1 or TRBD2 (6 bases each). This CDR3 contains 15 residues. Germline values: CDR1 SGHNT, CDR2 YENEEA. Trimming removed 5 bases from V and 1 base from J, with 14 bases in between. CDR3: CASSVGGTTQETQYF. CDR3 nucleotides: TGTGCCAGCAGCGTAGGGGGGACAACCCAAGAGACCCAGTACTTC.

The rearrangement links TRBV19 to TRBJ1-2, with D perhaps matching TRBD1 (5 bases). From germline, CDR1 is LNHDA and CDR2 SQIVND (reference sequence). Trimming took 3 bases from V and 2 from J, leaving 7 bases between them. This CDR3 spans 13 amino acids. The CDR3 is CASSIEGNYGYTF. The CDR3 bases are TGTGCCAGTAGTATTGAGGGGAACTATGGCTACACCTTC.

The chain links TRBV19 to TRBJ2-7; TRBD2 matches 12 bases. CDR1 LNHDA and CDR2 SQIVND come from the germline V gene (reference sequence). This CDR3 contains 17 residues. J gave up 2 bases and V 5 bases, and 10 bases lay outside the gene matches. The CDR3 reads CASSRMASSGRAYEQYF. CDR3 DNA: TGTGCCAGTAGTCGAATGGCTTCTAGCGGGAGGGCCTACGAGCAGTACTTC.

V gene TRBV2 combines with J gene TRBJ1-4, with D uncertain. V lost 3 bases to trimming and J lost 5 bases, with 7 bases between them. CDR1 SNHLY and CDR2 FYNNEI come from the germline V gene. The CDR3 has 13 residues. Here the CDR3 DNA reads TGTGCCAGCAGTGAGAAACTAAATGAAAAACTGTTTTTT. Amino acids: CASSEKLNEKLFF.

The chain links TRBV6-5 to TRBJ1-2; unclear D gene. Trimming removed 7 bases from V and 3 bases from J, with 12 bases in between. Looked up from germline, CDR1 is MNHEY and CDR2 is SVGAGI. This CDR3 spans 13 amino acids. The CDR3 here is CASKKVSHYGYTF. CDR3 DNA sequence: TGTGCCAGCAAAAAAGTGAGCCACTATGGCTACACCTTC.

CDR3 region: CASLGARGTGELFF. The DNA for the CDR3 is TGTGCCAGCCTAGGGGCCCGTGGGACCGGGGAGCTGTTTTTT. This chain uses TRBV11-2 with TRBJ2-2; D may be TRBD1 (5 bases). CDR1 and CDR2 from the germline V gene are SGHAT and FQNNGV. The CDR3 runs 14 residues. Trimming cost V 8 bases and J 5 bases, with 15 bases left between them.

The CDR3 spells CSVDSGTEAFF. CDR3 nucleotide sequence: TGCAGCGTTGATTCAGGTACTGAAGCTTTCTTT. The chain links TRBV29-1 to TRBJ1-1; D ambiguous. The CDR3 loop spans 11 amino acids. Trimming stripped 3 bases from V and 5 bases from J, with 7 bases between. Per the germline V gene, CDR1 is SQVTM and CDR2 is ANQGSEA.

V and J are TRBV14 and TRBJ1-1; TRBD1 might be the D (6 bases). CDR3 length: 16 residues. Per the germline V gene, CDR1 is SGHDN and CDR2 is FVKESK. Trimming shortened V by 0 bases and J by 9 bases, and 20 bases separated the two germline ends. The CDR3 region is CASSQDGARGWGKAFF. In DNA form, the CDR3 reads TGTGCCAGCAGCCAAGATGGTGCCAGGGGCTGGGGTAAAGCTTTCTTT.

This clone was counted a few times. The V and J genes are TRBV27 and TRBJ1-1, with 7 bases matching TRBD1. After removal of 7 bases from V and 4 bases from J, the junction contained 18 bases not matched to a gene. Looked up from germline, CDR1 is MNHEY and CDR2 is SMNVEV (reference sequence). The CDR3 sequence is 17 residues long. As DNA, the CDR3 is TGTGCCAGCACTAGGGCAGGGGGACGGTCGATGGGCACTGAAGCTTTCTTT. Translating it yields CASTRAGGRSMGTEAFF.

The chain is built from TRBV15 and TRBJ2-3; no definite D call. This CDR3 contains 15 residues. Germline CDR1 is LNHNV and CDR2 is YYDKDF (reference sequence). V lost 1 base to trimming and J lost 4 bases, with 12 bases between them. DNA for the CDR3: TGTGCCACCAGCAGAGGGCTCACTGGCGCAGATACGCAGTATTTT. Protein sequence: CATSRGLTGADTQYF. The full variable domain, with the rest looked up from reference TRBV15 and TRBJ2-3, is DAMVIQNPRYQVTQFGKPVTLSCSQTLNHNVMYWYQQKSSQAPKLLFHYYDKDFNNEADTPDNFQSRRPNTSFCFLDIRSPGLGDTAMYLCATSRGLTGADTQYFGPGTRLTVL.

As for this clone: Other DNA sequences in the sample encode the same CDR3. This CDR3 reads CASSHGTSGRAETQYF. For the CDR3, the DNA is TGTGCCAGCAGCCACGGGACTAGCGGGAGGGCAGAGACCCAGTACTTC. The chain has TRBV4-2 and TRBJ2-5, with TRBD2 identical over 16 bases. Germline CDR1 is LGHNA and CDR2 is YNFKEQ. V lost 3 bases and J lost 4; bases outside the gene matches: 2. The CDR3 spans 16 residues.

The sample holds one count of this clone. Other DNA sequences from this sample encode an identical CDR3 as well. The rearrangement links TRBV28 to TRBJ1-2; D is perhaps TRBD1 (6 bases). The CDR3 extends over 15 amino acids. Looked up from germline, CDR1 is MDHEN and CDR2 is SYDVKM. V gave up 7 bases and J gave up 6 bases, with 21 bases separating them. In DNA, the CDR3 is TGTGCCAGCACCGTCGCCCTACAGGGTACCCATGGCTACACCTTC. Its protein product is CASTVALQGTHGYTF.

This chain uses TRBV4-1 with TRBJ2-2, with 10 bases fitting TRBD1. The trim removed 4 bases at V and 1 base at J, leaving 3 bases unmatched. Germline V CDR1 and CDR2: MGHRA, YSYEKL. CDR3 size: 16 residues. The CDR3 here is CASSPRDRGNTGELFF. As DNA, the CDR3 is TGCGCCAGCAGCCCGAGGGACAGGGGGAACACCGGGGAGCTGTTTTTT.

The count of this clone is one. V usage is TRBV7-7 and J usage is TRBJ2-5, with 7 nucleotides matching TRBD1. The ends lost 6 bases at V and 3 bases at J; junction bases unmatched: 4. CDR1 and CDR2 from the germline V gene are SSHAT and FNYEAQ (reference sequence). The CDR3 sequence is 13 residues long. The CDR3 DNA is TGTGCCAGCAGTCGGGACAGAAAAGAGACCCAGTACTTC. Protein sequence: CASSRDRKETQYF.

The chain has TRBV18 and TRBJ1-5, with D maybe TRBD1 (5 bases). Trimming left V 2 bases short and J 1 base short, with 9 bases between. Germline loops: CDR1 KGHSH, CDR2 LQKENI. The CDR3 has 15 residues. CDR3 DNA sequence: TGTGCCAGCTCACCAAGCGGGGCCAGCAATCAGCCCCAGCATTTT. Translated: CASSPSGASNQPQHF.

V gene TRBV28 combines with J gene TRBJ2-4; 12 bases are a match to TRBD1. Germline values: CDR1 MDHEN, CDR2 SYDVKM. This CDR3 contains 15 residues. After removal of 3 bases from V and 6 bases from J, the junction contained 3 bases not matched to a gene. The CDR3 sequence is CASSFGTGGLNIQYF. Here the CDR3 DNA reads TGTGCCAGCAGTTTCGGGACAGGGGGCTTAAACATTCAGTACTTC.

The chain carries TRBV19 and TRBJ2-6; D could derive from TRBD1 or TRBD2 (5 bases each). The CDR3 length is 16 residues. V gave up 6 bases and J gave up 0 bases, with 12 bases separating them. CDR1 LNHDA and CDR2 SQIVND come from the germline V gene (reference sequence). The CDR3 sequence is CASRGQGASGANVLTF. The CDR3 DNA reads TGTGCCAGTAGGGGCCAGGGAGCCTCTGGGGCCAACGTCCTGACTTTC.

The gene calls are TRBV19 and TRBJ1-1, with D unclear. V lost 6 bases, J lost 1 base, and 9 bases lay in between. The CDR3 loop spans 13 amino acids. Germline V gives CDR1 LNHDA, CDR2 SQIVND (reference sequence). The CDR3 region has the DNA TGTGCCAGTAGCACTACAAGGAACACTGAAGCTTTCTTT. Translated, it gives CASSTTRNTEAFF.

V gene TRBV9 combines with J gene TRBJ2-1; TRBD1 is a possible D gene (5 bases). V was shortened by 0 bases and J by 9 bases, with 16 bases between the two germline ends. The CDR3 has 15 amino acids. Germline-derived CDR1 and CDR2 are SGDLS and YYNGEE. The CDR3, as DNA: TGTGCCAGCAGCGTAGTAAGTCAGGGTCTGGCTGAGCAGTTCTTC. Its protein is CASSVVSQGLAEQFF. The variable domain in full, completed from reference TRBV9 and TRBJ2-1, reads DSGVTQTPKHLITATGQRVTLRCSPRSGDLSVYWYQQSLDQGLQFLIQYYNGEERAKGNILERFSAQQFPDLHSELNLSSLELGDSALYFCASSVVSQGLAEQFFGPGTRLTVL.